The 5 T cell receptor beta chains below all came from one sample that was sequenced in a study of blood T cell repertoires in COVID-19. Assay: immunoSEQ multiplex PCR; the TCRdb copy retains only in-frame clones and omits some. Among around 90,000 clones listed, 85% to 95% were seen once. The sequenced material came from peripheral blood. The source of these receptors is a woman aged 60-75 years with active COVID-19.

This chain joins TRBV5-1 and TRBJ2-5; 9 nucleotides agree with TRBD2. Germline CDR1 is SGHRS and CDR2 is YFSETQ. V was clipped by 4 bases and J by 0 bases; unmatched bases: 4. This CDR3 contains 15 residues. This chain's CDR3 is CASSRTSANQETQYF. The DNA of the CDR3 is TGCGCCAGCAGCAGGACTAGCGCTAACCAAGAGACCCAGTACTTC.

This sequence joins TRBV5-4 and TRBJ2-1; TRBD2 matches 13 bases. The CDR3 is 16 amino acids. Per germline, CDR1 SGHNT and CDR2 YYREEE (reference sequence). V trimming: 4 bases; J trimming: 8 bases; junction bases outside the gene matches: 9. In nucleotides, the CDR3 is TGTGCCAGCAGCACTAGCGGGGGGGCAAAAAGATATGAGCAGTTCTTC. Protein product: CASSTSGGAKRYEQFF. The full variable domain, rest sourced from reference TRBV5-4 and TRBJ2-1, is ETGVTQSPTHLIKTRGQQVTLRCSSQSGHNTVSWYQQALGQGPQFIFQYYREEENGRGNFPPRFSGLQFPNYSSELNVNALELDDSALYLCASSTSGGAKRYEQFFGPGTRLTVL.

The chain is built from TRBV18 and TRBJ1-4, with D unresolved. Germline assignment: CDR1 KGHSH and CDR2 LQKENI. V was trimmed by 3 bases and J by 3 bases, leaving 11 bases between them. This CDR3 has 15 residues. The CDR3 loop reads CASSPRGGPNEKLFF. The CDR3, as DNA: TGTGCCAGCTCACCCCGGGGAGGCCCTAATGAAAAACTGTTTTTT.

The rearrangement joins TRBV19 to TRBJ1-4; 12 bases line up with TRBD1. Germline V lookup: CDR1 LNHDA, CDR2 SQIVND (reference sequence). The CDR3 runs to 16 residues. V lost 2 bases, J lost 8 bases, and 6 bases stayed unmatched. In nucleotides, the CDR3 is TGTGCCAGTAGTATACTCTCGGGGACAGGGGGCGAAAAACTGTTTTTT. It codes for CASSILSGTGGEKLFF. The full variable domain, its missing parts supplied by reference TRBV19 and TRBJ1-4, is DGGITQSPKYLFRKEGQNVTLSCEQNLNHDAMYWYRQDPGQGLRLIYYSQIVNDFQKGDIAEGYSVSREKKESFPLTVTSAQKNPTAFYLCASSILSGTGGEKLFFGSGTQLSVL.

The V call is TRBV29-1, the J call TRBJ2-7; 8 nucleotides match TRBD2. The CDR3 contains 12 residues. Germline V gene sequence: CDR1 SQVTM, CDR2 ANQGSEA. V gave up 6 bases and J gave up 6 bases; unmatched junction bases: 7. The CDR3 protein is CSVGLVWREQYF. The CDR3 DNA is TGCAGCGTGGGACTAGTTTGGCGCGAGCAGTACTTC.